This T cell receptor beta chain originates from a study of T cell responses to AZD1222 COVID-19 vaccine. The study's findings and limits: None of the repertoires were sampled until the peak T cell response had passed.

The CDR3 sequence is 11 residues long. This table comes from immunoSEQ multiplex PCR, and its TCRdb copy is limited to in-frame clones, with some not included. The sample holds under 150,000 clones, 75% to 85% seen once. A remark on this clone: Its antigen is currently unknown. Germline and junction disagree at one end, which may indicate a read error.

This clonotype was sampled from an adult in good health. Sequenced material: peripheral blood, taken on day 0 of MenACWY control vaccination. This rearrangement joins TRBV12-3 or TRBV12-4 to TRBJ1-2; D is unclear. CDR3: CASVKAAAWDF. CDR3 DNA sequence: TGTGCCAGCGTTAAGGCAGCTGCATGGGACTTC.